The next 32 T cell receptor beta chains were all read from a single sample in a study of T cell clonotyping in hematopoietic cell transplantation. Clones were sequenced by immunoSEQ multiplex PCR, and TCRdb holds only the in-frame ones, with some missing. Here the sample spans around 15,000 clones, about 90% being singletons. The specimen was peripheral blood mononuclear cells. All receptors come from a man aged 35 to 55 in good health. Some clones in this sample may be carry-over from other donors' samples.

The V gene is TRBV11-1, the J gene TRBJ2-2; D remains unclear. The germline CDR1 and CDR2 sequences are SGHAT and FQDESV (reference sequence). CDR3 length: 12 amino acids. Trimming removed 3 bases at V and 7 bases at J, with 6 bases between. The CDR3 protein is CASSFRGGELFF. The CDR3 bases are TGTGCCAGCAGCTTTAGAGGCGGGGAGCTGTTTTTT.

CDR3 loop: CASSLGQGTDIQYF. Written as DNA, the CDR3 is TGTGCCAGCAGCTTGGGGCAGGGGACTGACATTCAGTACTTC. The chain couples TRBV5-6 to TRBJ2-4; D possibly uses TRBD1 or TRBD2 (6 bases each). V was trimmed by 0 bases and J by 8 bases, leaving 12 bases between them. Germline CDR1 SGHDT, CDR2 YYEEEE. The CDR3 has 14 amino acids.

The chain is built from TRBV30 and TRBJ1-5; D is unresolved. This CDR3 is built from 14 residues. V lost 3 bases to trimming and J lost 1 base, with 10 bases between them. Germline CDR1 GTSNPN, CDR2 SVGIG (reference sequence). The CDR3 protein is CAWSGPMSNQPQHF. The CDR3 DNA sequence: TGTGCCTGGAGCGGACCTATGAGCAATCAGCCCCAGCATTTT.

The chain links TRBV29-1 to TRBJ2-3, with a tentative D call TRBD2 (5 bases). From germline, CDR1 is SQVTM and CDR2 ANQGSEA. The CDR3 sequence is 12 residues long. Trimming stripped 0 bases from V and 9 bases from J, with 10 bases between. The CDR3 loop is CSVEEDSRTQYF. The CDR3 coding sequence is TGCAGCGTTGAAGAGGACTCTCGGACGCAGTATTTT.

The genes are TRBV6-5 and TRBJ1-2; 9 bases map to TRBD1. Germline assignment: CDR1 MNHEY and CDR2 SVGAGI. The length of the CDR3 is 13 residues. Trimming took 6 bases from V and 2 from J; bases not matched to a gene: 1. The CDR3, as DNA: TGTGCCAGCAGACAGGGGGCGAACTATGGCTACACCTTC. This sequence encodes CASRQGANYGYTF.

CDR3 sequence (DNA): TGCGCCAGCAGCTTGGCCTTGGGTTCCCCCCAGCATTTT. Translating it yields CASSLALGSPQHF. The chain links TRBV5-1 to TRBJ1-5; D is unclear. Germline CDR1 and CDR2: SGHRS and YFSETQ. The length of the CDR3 is 13 residues. V dropped 0 bases and J dropped 10 bases, with 11 bases sitting between them.

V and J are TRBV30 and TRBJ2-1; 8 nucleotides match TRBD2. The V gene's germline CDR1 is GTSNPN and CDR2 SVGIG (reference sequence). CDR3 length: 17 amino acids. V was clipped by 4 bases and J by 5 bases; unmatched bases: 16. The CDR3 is CAWISGSTRGFHNEQFF. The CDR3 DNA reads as TGTGCCTGGATCAGCGGGAGTACTCGCGGGTTCCACAATGAGCAGTTCTTC.

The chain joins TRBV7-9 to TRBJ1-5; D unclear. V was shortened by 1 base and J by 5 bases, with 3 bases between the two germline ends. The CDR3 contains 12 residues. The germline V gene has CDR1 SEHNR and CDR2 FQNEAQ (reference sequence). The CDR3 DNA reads TGTGCCAGCAGCTTAGGAGATCAGCCCCAGCATTTT. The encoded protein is CASSLGDQPQHF.

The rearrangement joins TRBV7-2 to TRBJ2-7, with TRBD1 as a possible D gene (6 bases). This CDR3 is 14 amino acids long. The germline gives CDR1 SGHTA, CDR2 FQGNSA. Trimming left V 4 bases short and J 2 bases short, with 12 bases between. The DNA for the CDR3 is TGTGCCAGCAGCTCAACGGGACAAACCTACGAGCAGTACTTC. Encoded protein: CASSSTGQTYEQYF.

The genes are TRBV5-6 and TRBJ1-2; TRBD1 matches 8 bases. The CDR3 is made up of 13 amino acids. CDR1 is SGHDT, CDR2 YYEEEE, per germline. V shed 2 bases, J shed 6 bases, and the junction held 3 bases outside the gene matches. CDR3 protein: CASSFGQGDGYTF. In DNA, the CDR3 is TGTGCCAGCAGCTTCGGACAGGGCGATGGCTACACCTTC.

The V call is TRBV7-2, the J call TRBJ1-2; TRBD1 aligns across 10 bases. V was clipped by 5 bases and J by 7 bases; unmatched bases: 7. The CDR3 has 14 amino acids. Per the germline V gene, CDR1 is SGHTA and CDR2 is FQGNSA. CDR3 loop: CASSNRQGAGGYTF. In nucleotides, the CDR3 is TGTGCCAGCAGCAACCGACAGGGGGCAGGTGGCTACACCTTC. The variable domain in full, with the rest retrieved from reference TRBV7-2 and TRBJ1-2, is GAGVSQSPSNKVTEKGKDVELRCDPISGHTALYWYRQSLGQGLEFLIYFQGNSAPDKSGLPSDRFSAERTGGSVSTLTIQRTQQEDSAVYLCASSNRQGAGGYTFGSGTRLTVV.

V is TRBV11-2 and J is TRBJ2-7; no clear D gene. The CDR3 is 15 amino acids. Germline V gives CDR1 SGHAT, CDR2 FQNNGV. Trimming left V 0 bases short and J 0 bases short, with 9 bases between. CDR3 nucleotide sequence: TGTGCCAGCAGCTTAGACGGAAAGAGCTCCTACGAGCAGTACTTC. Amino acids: CASSLDGKSSYEQYF.

The CDR3 DNA sequence: TGTGCCAGCAGTTGGCTAGTCTACGAGCAGTACTTC. This codes for CASSWLVYEQYF. The chain has TRBV6-1 and TRBJ2-7, with D hard to call. The CDR3 has 12 amino acids. Germline V gene sequence: CDR1 MNHNS, CDR2 SASEGT. V was shortened by 5 bases and J by 3 bases, with 8 bases between the two germline ends.

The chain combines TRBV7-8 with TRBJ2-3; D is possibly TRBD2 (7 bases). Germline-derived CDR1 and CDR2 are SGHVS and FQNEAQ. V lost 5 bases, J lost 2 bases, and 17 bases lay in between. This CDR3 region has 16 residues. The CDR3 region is CASSRGAGGNTDTQYF. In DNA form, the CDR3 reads TGTGCCAGCAGCCGGGGGGCAGGAGGAAACACAGATACGCAGTATTTT.

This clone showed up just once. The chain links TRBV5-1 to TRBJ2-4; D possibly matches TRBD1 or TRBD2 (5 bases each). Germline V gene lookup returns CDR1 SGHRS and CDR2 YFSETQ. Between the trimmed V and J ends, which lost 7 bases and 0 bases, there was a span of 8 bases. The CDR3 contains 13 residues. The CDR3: CASGDPAKNIQYF. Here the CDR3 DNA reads TGCGCCAGCGGGGACCCAGCCAAAAACATTCAGTACTTC.

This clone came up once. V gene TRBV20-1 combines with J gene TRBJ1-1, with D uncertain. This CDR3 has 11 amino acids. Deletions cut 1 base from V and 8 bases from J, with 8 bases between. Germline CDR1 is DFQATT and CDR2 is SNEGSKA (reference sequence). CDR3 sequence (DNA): TGCAGTGCTAGAGTTTATACCGAAGCTTTCTTT. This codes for CSARVYTEAFF.

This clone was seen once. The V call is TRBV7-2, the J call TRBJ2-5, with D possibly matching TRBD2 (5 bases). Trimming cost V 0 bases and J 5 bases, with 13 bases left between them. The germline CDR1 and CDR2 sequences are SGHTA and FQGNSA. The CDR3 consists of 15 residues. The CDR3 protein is CASSLAHGRRETQYF. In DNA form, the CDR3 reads TGTGCCAGCAGCTTAGCCCATGGCAGGAGGGAGACCCAGTACTTC.

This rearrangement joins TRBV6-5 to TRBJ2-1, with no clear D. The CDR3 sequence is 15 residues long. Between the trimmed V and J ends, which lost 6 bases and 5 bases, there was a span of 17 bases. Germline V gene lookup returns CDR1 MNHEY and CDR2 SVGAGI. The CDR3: CASSTYKFQDNEQFF. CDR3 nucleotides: TGTGCCAGCAGCACATATAAATTTCAGGACAATGAGCAGTTCTTC.

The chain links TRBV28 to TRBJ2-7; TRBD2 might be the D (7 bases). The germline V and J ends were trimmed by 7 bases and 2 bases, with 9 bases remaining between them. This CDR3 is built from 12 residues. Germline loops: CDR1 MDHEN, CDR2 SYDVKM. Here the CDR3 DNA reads TGTGCCAGCACCGGGGGGCCCTACGAGCAGTACTTC. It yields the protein CASTGGPYEQYF. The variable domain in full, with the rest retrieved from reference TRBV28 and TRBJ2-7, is DVKVTQSSRYLVKRTGEKVFLECVQDMDHENMFWYRQDPGLGLRLIYFSYDVKMKEKGDIPEGYSVSREKKERFSLILESASTNQTSMYLCASTGGPYEQYFGPGTRLTVT.

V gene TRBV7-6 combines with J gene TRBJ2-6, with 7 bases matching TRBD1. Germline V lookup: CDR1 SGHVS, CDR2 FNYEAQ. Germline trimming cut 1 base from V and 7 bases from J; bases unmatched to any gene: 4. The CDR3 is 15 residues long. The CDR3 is CASSLGDSRANVLTF. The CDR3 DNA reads TGTGCCAGCAGCTTAGGGGACAGTCGCGCCAACGTCCTGACTTTC.

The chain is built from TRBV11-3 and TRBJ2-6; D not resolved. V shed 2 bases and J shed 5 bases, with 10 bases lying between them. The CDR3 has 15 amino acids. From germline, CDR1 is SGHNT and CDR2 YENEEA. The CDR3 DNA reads TGTGCCAGCAGCTTATCGGGCTTAAGGGCCAACGTCCTGACTTTC. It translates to CASSLSGLRANVLTF.

DNA of the CDR3: TGTGCCAGCAGGCGGACAGGGGATAATTCACCCCTCCACTTT. Its protein is CASRRTGDNSPLHF. V is TRBV7-9 and J is TRBJ1-6; 9 bases are shared with TRBD1. Looked up from germline, CDR1 is SEHNR and CDR2 is FQNEAQ (reference sequence). This CDR3 comprises 14 residues. V shed 6 bases, J shed 5 bases, and the junction held 2 bases outside the gene matches. Based on the CDR3 plus reference TRBV7-9 and TRBJ1-6, the full variable domain is DTGVSQNPRHKITKRGQNVTFRCDPISEHNRLYWYRQTLGQGPEFLTYFQNEAQLEKSRLLSDRFSAERPKGSFSTLEIQRTEQGDSAMYLCASRRTGDNSPLHFGNGTRLTVT.

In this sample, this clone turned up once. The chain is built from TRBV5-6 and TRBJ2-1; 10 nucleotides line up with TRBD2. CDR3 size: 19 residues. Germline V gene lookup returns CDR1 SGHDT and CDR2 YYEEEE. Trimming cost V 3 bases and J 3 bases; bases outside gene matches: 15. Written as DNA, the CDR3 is TGTGCCAGCAGCTGGGGGGGGACCGGGACTAGCGCCTACTACAATGAGCAGTTCTTC. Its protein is CASSWGGTGTSAYYNEQFF.

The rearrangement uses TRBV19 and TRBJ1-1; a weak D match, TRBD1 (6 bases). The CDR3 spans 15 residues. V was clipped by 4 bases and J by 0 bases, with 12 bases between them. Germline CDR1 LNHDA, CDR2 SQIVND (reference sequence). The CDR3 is CASSKQGLLNTEAFF. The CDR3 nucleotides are TGTGCCAGTAGTAAACAGGGTTTGCTGAACACTGAAGCTTTCTTT.

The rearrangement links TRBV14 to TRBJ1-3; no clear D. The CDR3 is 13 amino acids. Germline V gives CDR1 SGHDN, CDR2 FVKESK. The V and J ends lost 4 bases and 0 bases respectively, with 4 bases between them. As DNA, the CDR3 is TGTGCCAGCAGCCGATACTCTGGAAACACCATATATTTT. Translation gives CASSRYSGNTIYF.

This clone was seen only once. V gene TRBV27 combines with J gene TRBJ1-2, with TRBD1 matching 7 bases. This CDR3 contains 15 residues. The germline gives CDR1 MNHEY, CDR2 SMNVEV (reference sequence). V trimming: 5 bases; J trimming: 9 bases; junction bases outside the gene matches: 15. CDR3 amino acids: CASSTSAQLRGSYTF. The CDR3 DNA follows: TGTGCCAGCAGTACCTCCGCTCAACTCAGGGGGAGCTACACCTTC.

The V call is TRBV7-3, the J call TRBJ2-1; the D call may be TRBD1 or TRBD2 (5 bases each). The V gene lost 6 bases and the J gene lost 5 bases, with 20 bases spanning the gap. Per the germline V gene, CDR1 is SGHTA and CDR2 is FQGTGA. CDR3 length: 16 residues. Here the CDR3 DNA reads TGTGCCAGCAGTTCAGACCAGGGAGTTAAGCACAATGAGCAGTTCTTC. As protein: CASSSDQGVKHNEQFF. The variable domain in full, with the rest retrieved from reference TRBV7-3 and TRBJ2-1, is GAGVSQTPSNKVTEKGKYVELRCDPISGHTALYWYRQSLGQGPEFLIYFQGTGAADDSGLPNDRFFAVRPEGSVSTLKIQRTERGDSAVYLCASSSDQGVKHNEQFFGPGTRLTVL.

This CDR3 reads CASSQERFGQGYEQYF. The CDR3 region has the DNA TGTGCCAGCAGCCAAGAGCGGTTTGGACAGGGCTACGAGCAGTACTTC. The genes are TRBV4-2 and TRBJ2-7; TRBD1 aligns across 8 bases. The germline V gene encodes CDR1 LGHNA and CDR2 YNFKEQ. With V trimmed by 0 bases and J by 3 bases, 7 bases remained unmatched. This CDR3 spans 16 amino acids.

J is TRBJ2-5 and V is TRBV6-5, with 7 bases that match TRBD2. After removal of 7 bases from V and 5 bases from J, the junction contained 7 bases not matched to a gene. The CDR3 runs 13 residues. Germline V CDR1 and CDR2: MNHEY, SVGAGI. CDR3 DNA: TGTGCCAGCACGGGTGGGAGGGCGGAGACCCAGTACTTC. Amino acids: CASTGGRAETQYF.

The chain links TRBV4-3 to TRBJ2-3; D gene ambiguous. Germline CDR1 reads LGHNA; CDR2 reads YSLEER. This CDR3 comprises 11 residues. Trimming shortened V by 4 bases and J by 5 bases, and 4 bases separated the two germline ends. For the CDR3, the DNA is TGCGCCAGCAGCCTCGGAGATACGCAGTATTTT. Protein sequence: CASSLGDTQYF.

Written as DNA, the CDR3 is TGCAGCGTTGAGGATACAGGGAACACCATATATTTT. Protein product: CSVEDTGNTIYF. The chain recombines TRBV29-1 with TRBJ1-3, with D maybe TRBD1 (6 bases). This CDR3 comprises 12 residues. Trimming cost V 3 bases and J 7 bases, with 10 bases left between them. Germline lookup yields CDR1 SQVTM and CDR2 ANQGSEA.

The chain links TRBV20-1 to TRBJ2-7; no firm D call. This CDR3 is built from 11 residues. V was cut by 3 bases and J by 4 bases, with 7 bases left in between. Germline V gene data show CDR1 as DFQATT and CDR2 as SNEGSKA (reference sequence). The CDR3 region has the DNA TGCAGTGCTAGTGAAGGATACGAGCAGTACTTC. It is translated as CSASEGYEQYF.